This T cell receptor (beta chain) was sequenced in a study of cytomegalovirus exposure and HLA in healthy donors (dated by TCRdb to 2016 to 2017). Notes on the research overall: An earlier analysis of some 600 of the donors reported over 250 Gb of sequence data and 100 million to 120 million unique TCR beta sequences obtained from some 170 million T cells. Roughly 290 gigabases of sequencing data and around 80 million unique TCR sequences made up an early release that covered roughly 670 HLA-typed donors. Of the roughly 390 genotyped donors, 75% to 85% were placed in the genetic ancestry cluster associated with self-reported Caucasian donors. The study was designed to test whether signatures of past pathogen exposure could be identified by cataloging public T cell receptors. The study profiled the T cell repertoires of 666 subjects by immunosequencing and related them to cytomegalovirus serostatus. In addition to the first cohort of 650 to 800 subjects, a separate validation cohort of approximately 130 different subjects was used. The study combined high-throughput TCR immunosequencing, statistical association of individual TCRs with disease status, and machine learning to predict cytomegalovirus infection status. A later analysis re-examined previously published TCR beta repertoires from just over 650 donors and added high-resolution HLA genotyping to investigate patterns of TCR occurrence. Rather than drawing on any new phenotypic data, the later analysis identified candidate immune exposures from TCR beta sequences and the way those sequences occurred across donors. To decide whether each TCR beta V gene segment behaved as functional or pseudogenic, an earlier analysis of some 580 of the donors relied on high-throughput TCR beta sequencing. Donor age, sex, ethnicity and CMV serostatus were collected together with the repertoire data. Genome-wide SNP genotypes for about 65% of the roughly 670 donors were used in a later genetic analysis, which treated that subset as a discovery cohort. All discovery cohort repertoires had been generated using a single sequencing platform. Class I and class II HLA loci were covered by the typing at four-digit resolution. Typing coverage differed by locus: A, B, C, DRB1 and DQB1 were typed in roughly 620-630 donors, DQA1 in approximately 520, DPA1 in 600 to 610, and DPB1 in approximately 450. Because of strong linkage in the cohort, roughly five DR-DQ haplotypes were treated as single units for association and clustering. Across around 400 genotyped donors of the cohort, an average of roughly 250,000 unique TCR beta nucleotide sequences per donor were sequenced, and around 20% of those sequences were non-productive. On the study overall, not on this receptor specifically: Sequencing depth was assumed to be roughly uniform across donors in the presence/absence analyses, though that assumption may not hold. In a later genetic analysis, fewer N-insertions in productive TCRs were reported among donors in an Asian-associated ancestry cluster than the roughly 670-donor mean. Over 15 rarely observed V segments, including chromosome 9 orphons, were excluded from the earlier analysis of approximately 600 of the donors because counts were too low. The authors suggested that the approach could potentially be extended to other disease states and immunological phenotypes. V-gene and J-gene trimming of TCR beta chains was associated with a missense DCLRE1C variant in a later genetic analysis, and the association was replicated in an independent cohort. A later analysis found that HLA-associated TCR beta chains were more clonally expanded and had lower generation probabilities than equally common non-associated chains. Because some donors lacked HLA typing at each locus, the association tests relied only on the typed subset. Linkage disequilibrium might explain the correlated functional status among segregating V segments, but an unknown experimental factor could not be excluded. When HLA alleles, especially DR and DQ, strongly co-occurred, attributing TCR associations to individual alleles was difficult. A further reported finding was that TCR beta sequences accurately predicted the HLA-A and HLA-B alleles for most subjects in the first cohort. Immune exposure information for the cohort was limited to CMV serostatus. In a later analysis, about 17,000 TCR beta sequences were associated with specific HLA alleles at a false discovery rate of 0.05. This cohort had only TCR beta chains sequenced, and the lack of alpha or paired-chain data limited which features could be detected. The classifier was reported to diagnose cytomegalovirus status with high specificity and sensitivity in both the original cohort and the validation cohort. A total of 150 to 200 TCR beta chains were listed by the study as associated with cytomegalovirus. Most CMV-associated TCR beta chains appeared to be HLA-restricted in a later analysis, and the HLA associations seemed to be driven largely by CMV exposure. A later analysis reported that several top co-occurrence clusters appeared linked to parvovirus B19, influenza, CMV and Epstein-Barr virus. A cluster of highly shared sequence variants was judged likely to represent a technical artifact of the sequencing pipeline. Some IMGT-functional V segments, including TRBV6-2 and TRBV6-3, could not be told apart with the 87-base-pair reads, so those segments were excluded. Across donors, most TCR sequences were observed very rarely, whereas some public TCRs were present in many individuals. Three of the identified cytomegalovirus-associated TCR beta chains were confirmed in vitro to be specific for cytomegalovirus antigens. In an earlier analysis of approximately 600 of the donors, most TCR beta V segments were observed in productive rearrangements about 87% or about 30% of the time, broadly matching IMGT annotations. According to a later analysis, TCR association rates differed among HLA loci, with DRB1 alleles showing the most associated TCRs and HLA-C alleles showing the fewest.

Reading the germline V gene gives CDR1 SGHAT and CDR2 FQNNGV. Trimming costs V 5 bases and J 8 bases, and their ends lie 15 bases apart. Spanning cysteine to phenylalanine, the CDR3 consists of 13 amino acids. Only CDR3 DNA remains: 39 bases, in frame from the first base. The library relied on the immunoSEQ multiplex PCR assay. The multiplex PCR relied on a mix of 60 forward primers for TCR Vbeta segments and 13 reverse primers for TCR Jbeta segments. The CDR3 region of rearranged TCR beta genes was amplified from genomic DNA by a multiplex PCR assay. On the Illumina HiSeq System, the amplified TCR beta libraries were sequenced as 87-base-pair reads. On the authors' methods: In a later analysis, around 80 million unique TCR beta chains were counted across the 650 to 700 repertoires, and approximately 9.9 million of these chains were shared by at least two donors. A nearest-neighbor algorithm error-corrected the raw reads and collapsed the reads into unique sequences, merging closely related sequences to remove PCR and sequencing errors. CDR3 sequences were aligned to IMGT reference sequences to assign V, D and J gene segments. For a sequence to be retained, at least a six-nucleotide match to both a V gene segment and a J gene segment was required. A rearrangement counted as productive if the CDR3 had no stop codons and remained in frame with V and J, and every other rearrangement counted as non-productive. CDR3 was defined by IMGT convention, running from the second conserved V-encoded cysteine to the conserved J-encoded phenylalanine. The earlier analysis of 500 to 600 of the donors excluded sequences that lacked an unambiguous match to a single V gene segment. In an earlier analysis of approximately 590 of the donors, a V segment was called functional when productive rearrangements were above 56.7%, and segregating when the standard deviation between donors exceeded 5%. A statistical classification framework was built for diagnosing cytomegalovirus status from the catalog of TCR beta chain sequences. V and J gene assignment, in a later analysis, came from comparing TCR nucleotide sequences with IMGT/GENE-DB human TR gene sequences. Using the TCRdist pipeline, a later analysis assigned CDR3 sequences along with most-parsimonious VDJ recombination scenarios. A later analysis defined each TCR beta chain by its CDR3 amino acid sequence plus V-gene family, and excluded reads lacking a unique V-gene family. A later analysis removed over 500 highly shared, low-generation-probability nucleotide sequences to deal with suspected cross-contamination and a sequencing artifact. In a later analysis, a clonal expansion index was calculated for each public chain from normalized within-repertoire ranks of inferred template counts. In a later analysis, generation probabilities were computed with a VDJ recombination model fitted to out-of-frame rearrangements, and the resulting probabilities were checked against IGoR. Hypergeometric tests were used in a later analysis to score TCR-TCR, TCR-HLA and TCR-CMV co-occurrence, with a repertoire-size bias correction applied to the TCR pairs. A later analysis estimated false discovery rates by permuting HLA or CMV assignments 20 times. In a later analysis, co-occurring TCRs were grouped using DBSCAN, with TCRdist sequence similarity added in when clustering inside HLA-allele-positive subsets. Repertoires with fewer than 30,000 or more than 120,000 public chains were left out of co-occurrence clustering, as were a few repertoires with anomalous nucleotide sharing. TCRdb holds this immuneACCESS table with in-frame rearrangements only. Some clones are missing; in checked studies, unresolved V genes explain under half, and the rest has no known cause. The V and J calls and the clone size are those of that table, but D and trimming were determined from the DNA. The sample records roughly 200,000 clones, 80% of which are singletons. 0.6% to 0.7% of the sample belongs to the ten largest clones.

As concerns this clone: Its antigen is currently not known. Base qualities were left out, and no much larger clone turns up one base away.

The cohort consisted of 666 healthy bone marrow donors. Cohort members were all nominally healthy when sampled, although unrecorded immune exposures were likely present. The donor was CMV seronegative and belonged to the group of approximately 320 seronegative cohort members. A peripheral blood sample was provided by each donor, and peripheral blood mononuclear cells were used for TCR beta sequencing. Genomic DNA extraction from the blood cell samples was performed with the Qiagen DNeasy Blood Extraction Kit. Sequencing used PBMCs. The TCR was taken from a boy aged 5-17 years in good health and CMV-seronegative. The V gene is TRBV11-2 and the J gene is TRBJ1-2; the D gene cannot be named for sure. The DNA reads as follows: TGTGCCAGCAGCCCACAGATCCGGGGAGGCTACACCTTC. Its protein product is CASSPQIRGGYTF. Beyond the CDR3, the reference TRBV11-2 and TRBJ1-2 genes provide the residues; the full variable domain reads: EAGVAQSPRYKIIEKRQSVAFWCNPISGHATLYWYQQILGQGPKLLIQFQNNGVVDDSQLPKDRFSAERLKGVDSTLKIQPAKLEDSAVYLCASSPQIRGGYTFGSGTRLTVV.